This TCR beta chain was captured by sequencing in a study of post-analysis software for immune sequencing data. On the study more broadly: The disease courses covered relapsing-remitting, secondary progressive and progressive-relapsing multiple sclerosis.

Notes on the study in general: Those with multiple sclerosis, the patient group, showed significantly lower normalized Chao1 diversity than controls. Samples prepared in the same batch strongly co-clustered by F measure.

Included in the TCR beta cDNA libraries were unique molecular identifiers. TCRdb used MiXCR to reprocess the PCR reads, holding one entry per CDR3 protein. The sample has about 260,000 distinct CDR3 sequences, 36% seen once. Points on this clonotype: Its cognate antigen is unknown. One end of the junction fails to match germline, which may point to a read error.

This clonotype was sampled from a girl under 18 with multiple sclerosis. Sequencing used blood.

The CDR3 sequence is CASRNPGSATGEPFF. The DNA of the CDR3 is TGTGCCAGCAGAAATCCAGGGAGTGCGACCGGGGAGCCGTTTTTT. The chain uses TRBV27 and TRBJ2-2, with D perhaps assigned TRBD1 or TRBD2 (5 bases each). The CDR3 contains 15 residues. CDR1 MNHEY and CDR2 SMNVEV come from the germline V gene (reference sequence).